This T cell receptor beta chain originates from a study of shared clonotypes between healthy human individuals. V lost 6 bases, J lost 2 bases, and 2 bases stayed unmatched. The CDR3 loop spans 14 amino acids. Germline CDR1 is LNHDA and CDR2 is SQIVND (reference sequence). Measured with immunoSEQ multiplex PCR; TCRdb has only the in-frame clones, and not every one. The table shows roughly 2.5 million clones, with just over 90% occurring only once. The sample consisted of naive CD4+ T cells sorted from blood. Subset meaning: CD45RA+ positively selected. The clonotype was recovered from a man between 18 and 29 years old in good health. V is TRBV19 and J is TRBJ2-2; TRBD1 agrees at 8 bases. CDR3 residues: CASRDRDNTGELFF. In DNA, the CDR3 is TGTGCCAGTAGGGACAGGGACAACACCGGGGAGCTGTTTTTT.